This passage covers 15 T cell receptor beta chains from one sample sequenced in a study of OX40 agonist ivuxolimab in advanced cancers. The table came from immunoSEQ multiplex PCR; TCRdb's copy has only in-frame clones and leaves some out. The sample has 20,000 to 25,000 clones, approximately 86% seen once; the top ten hold roughly 23%. Sequences were derived from CD4+ or CD8+ T cells sorted from blood, sampled in a trial of the OX40 agonist ivuxolimab. The receptor source for this set is an adult with an advanced solid tumor such as melanoma, head and neck, liver or kidney cancer.

V usage is TRBV7-9 and J usage is TRBJ1-1; TRBD1 aligns across 8 bases. Per germline, CDR1 SEHNR and CDR2 FQNEAQ (reference sequence). This CDR3 contains 12 residues. J was trimmed by 6 bases and V by 3 bases; bases with no gene match: 0. CDR3 sequence reads: CASSLTGAEAFF. The CDR3 bases are TGTGCCAGCAGCTTGACAGGGGCTGAAGCTTTCTTT.

The rearrangement joins TRBV6-5 to TRBJ1-6, with TRBD1 as a possible D gene (6 bases). CDR1 MNHEY and CDR2 SVGAGI come from the germline V gene. The CDR3 is made up of 13 amino acids. V was shortened by 2 bases and J by 12 bases, with 11 bases between the two germline ends. The CDR3 region has the DNA TGTGCCAGCAGTTACGGGGGGCCCCGACCCCTCCACTTT. Amino acid sequence: CASSYGGPRPLHF.

V and J are TRBV11-2 and TRBJ1-1; D is unclear. V was shortened by 1 base and J by 6 bases, with 9 bases between the two germline ends. The CDR3 length is 13 residues. Germline-derived CDR1 and CDR2 are SGHAT and FQNNGV. DNA of the CDR3: TGTGCCAGCAGCTTAGCCCTCGAGGCTGAAGCTTTCTTT. Residues: CASSLALEAEAFF.

The chain combines TRBV4-1 with TRBJ2-7; D is ambiguous. The V end lost 0 bases, the J end lost 5 bases, and 14 bases lay between the germline ends. The CDR3 is made up of 15 amino acids. In germline, CDR1 is MGHRA, CDR2 YSYEKL. The CDR3 DNA sequence: TGCGCCAGCAGCCAAGATTTCAGAGGCGGCGACGAGCAGTACTTC. It codes for CASSQDFRGGDEQYF.

The CDR3: CASSFWGETEAFF. Written as DNA, the CDR3 is TGTGCCAGCAGCTTCTGGGGTGAGACTGAAGCTTTCTTT. The V call is TRBV13, the J call TRBJ1-1; no definite D call. The V end was cut by 3 bases, the J end by 5 bases, with 10 bases between. The CDR3 sequence is 13 residues long. CDR1 PRHDT and CDR2 FYEKMQ come from the germline V gene (reference sequence).

This clone was counted once. J is TRBJ2-7 and V is TRBV7-2, with TRBD2 matching 8 bases. This CDR3 spans 14 amino acids. The J segment lost 2 bases and the V segment lost 3 bases, leaving 3 bases of the junction unmatched. Germline V lookup: CDR1 SGHTA, CDR2 FQGNSA. CDR3 in amino acids: CASSLVSGTYEQYF. The CDR3 DNA reads TGTGCCAGCAGCTTGGTTAGCGGGACCTACGAGCAGTACTTC.

This clone was recorded only once. The V call is TRBV6-5, the J call TRBJ2-1; 8 bases line up with TRBD2. Looked up from germline, CDR1 is MNHEY and CDR2 is SVGAGI. V shed 2 bases, J shed 6 bases, and the junction held 3 bases outside the gene matches. The CDR3 spans 14 residues. CDR3 residues: CASSYTGGINEQFF. The CDR3 bases are TGTGCCAGCAGTTACACGGGAGGGATCAATGAGCAGTTCTTC.

The sample holds a few counts of this clone. The gene calls are TRBV9 and TRBJ2-7; no reliable D call. The CDR3 sequence is 14 residues long. Germline lookup yields CDR1 SGDLS and CDR2 YYNGEE. Trimming took off 6 bases at V and 3 bases at J, with 16 bases between the two ends. The CDR3 DNA sequence: TGTGCCAGCACCCCCTTCGACACGGTCTACGAGCAGTACTTC. It yields the protein CASTPFDTVYEQYF.

This chain uses TRBV5-6 with TRBJ2-5; possibly TRBD1 for D (6 bases). Judging by the DNA end, TRBJ2-7 fits better; the J call may be wrong. CDR1 and CDR2 (germline): SGHDT, YYEEEE. The CDR3 runs 13 residues. The CDR3 nucleotides are TGTGCCAGCAGCGACGGACAGAGCTACGAGCAGTACTTC. Residues: CASSDGQSYEQYF.

This chain connects TRBV19 to TRBJ2-1, with 10 nucleotides matching TRBD1. Losses at the gene ends were 9 bases for V and 0 bases for J; bases not matched to a gene: 17. CDR1 is LNHDA and CDR2 is SQIVND in the germline V gene (reference sequence). The CDR3 length is 19 residues. The CDR3 here is CASQPRGTGVPSSYNEQFF. The CDR3, as DNA: TGTGCCAGCCAACCGAGGGGGACAGGGGTCCCCAGCTCCTACAATGAGCAGTTCTTC.

The rearrangement joins TRBV5-4 to TRBJ2-1, with TRBD2 matching 11 bases. The CDR3 has 13 residues. In germline, CDR1 is SGHNT, CDR2 YYREEE (reference sequence). The ends lost 7 bases at V and 3 bases at J; junction bases unmatched: 0. CDR3 in DNA: TGTGCCAGCGGGACTAGCGGCTACAATGAGCAGTTCTTC. Its translation is CASGTSGYNEQFF.

This chain joins TRBV28 and TRBJ2-7, with 8 positions matching TRBD1. Germline V lookup: CDR1 MDHEN, CDR2 SYDVKM. J gave up 6 bases and V 10 bases, and 11 bases lay outside the gene matches. The CDR3 spans 13 residues. In DNA, the CDR3 is TGTGCCACCGGAGCGGGCAGGGGGCTCGAGCAGTACTTC. This encodes CATGAGRGLEQYF.

J is TRBJ2-7 and V is TRBV6-1; D might be TRBD1 or TRBD2, each matching 7 bases. The CDR3 has 14 residues. Trimming shortened V by 1 base and J by 7 bases, and 14 bases separated the two germline ends. The germline CDR1 and CDR2 sequences are MNHNS and SASEGT. The CDR3 region has the DNA TGTGCCAGCAGTGAAGAGGGGGCGCGGGGGGAGCAGTACTTC. Protein product: CASSEEGARGEQYF.

The V and J genes are TRBV28 and TRBJ1-1; D is uncertain. This CDR3 is built from 13 residues. V was shortened by 2 bases and J by 1 base, with 5 bases between the two germline ends. Germline lookup yields CDR1 MDHEN and CDR2 SYDVKM. The CDR3 is CASSLRTNTEAFF. Here the CDR3 DNA reads TGTGCCAGCAGTTTAAGAACGAACACTGAAGCTTTCTTT.

The chain has TRBV25-1 and TRBJ1-2, with a possible D match to TRBD1 (6 bases). CDR1 and CDR2 from the germline V gene are MGHDK and SYGVNS. This CDR3 has 16 amino acids. Trimming shortened V by 1 base and J by 1 base, and 13 bases separated the two germline ends. CDR3 nucleotides: TGTGCCAGCAGTGAATCCCTCAGGGGTGATAACTATGGCTACACCTTC. This gives the protein CASSESLRGDNYGYTF.